Listed here are 29 T cell receptor beta chains from one sample, sequenced in a study of blood T cells in healthy people across ages. For the second PCR, which ran for about 7 to 11 cycles, a sample-barcoded 5' primer and a J-beta primer mix were used. TCRdb itself ran the 5' RACE reads through MiXCR, one entry per CDR3 protein. The repertoire holds some 890,000 distinct CDR3 sequences, with just under 30% as singletons. This same sample was also taken into another study, of T cells of mothers and their children.

The sample taken for sequencing was blood. These receptors all stem from a woman in her thirties or forties in good health.

This clonotype was counted at least ten times. V gene TRBV4-2 combines with J gene TRBJ2-6; tentatively, D is TRBD1 or TRBD2 (6 bases each). The V gene lost 1 base and the J gene lost 2 bases, with 12 bases spanning the gap. CDR3 length: 17 residues. Per the germline V gene, CDR1 is LGHNA and CDR2 is YNFKEQ. CDR3 protein: CASSQGGGTAGANVLTF. The CDR3 coding sequence is TGTGCCAGCAGCCAAGGAGGGGGGACGGCTGGGGCCAACGTCCTGACTTTC.

This clonotype has at least ten counts. CDR3 sequence reads: CASSPRTGSSYEQYF. The CDR3 region has the DNA TGCGCCAGCAGCCCACGGACAGGGTCCTCCTACGAGCAGTACTTC. This chain links TRBV5-1 with TRBJ2-7, with 8 bases that match TRBD1. Germline V lookup: CDR1 SGHRS, CDR2 YFSETQ. This CDR3 has 15 amino acids. V dropped 4 bases and J dropped 0; count of bases not matched to a gene: 6.

This rearrangement joins TRBV18 to TRBJ2-3; TRBD2 matches 9 bases. Germline assignment: CDR1 KGHSH and CDR2 LQKENI. V lost 9 bases and J lost 6; bases outside the gene matches: 13. This CDR3 is 15 amino acids long. CDR3 residues: CASVLRGGAMDTQYF. The CDR3 DNA reads as TGTGCCAGTGTCCTTCGCGGGGGGGCCATGGATACGCAGTATTTT.

The V gene is TRBV20-1, the J gene TRBJ2-3; D is unclear. V was cut by 2 bases and J by 4 bases, with 10 bases left in between. Looked up from germline, CDR1 is DFQATT and CDR2 is SNEGSKA (reference sequence). The CDR3 is 13 residues long. CDR3 residues: CSARIRIADTQYF. For the CDR3, the DNA is TGCAGTGCTAGAATTAGGATCGCAGATACGCAGTATTTT.

The chain employs TRBV20-1 and TRBJ2-3; D perhaps matches TRBD2 (5 bases). Trimming removed 7 bases at V and 3 bases at J, with 11 bases between. The germline CDR1 and CDR2 sequences are DFQATT and SNEGSKA (reference sequence). CDR3 length: 12 amino acids. CDR3 sequence (DNA): TGCAGTGGCGCTGGCGGGACAGATACGCAGTATTTT. Amino acid sequence: CSGAGGTDTQYF.

This clonotype came up many times. The chain links TRBV9 to TRBJ2-7, with D maybe TRBD1 (6 bases). V was pared by 0 bases and J by 6 bases, with 13 bases between. CDR1 and CDR2 (germline): SGDLS, YYNGEE. The length of the CDR3 is 14 residues. The CDR3: CASSVVGQGSEQYF. The CDR3 coding sequence is TGTGCCAGCAGCGTAGTGGGTCAGGGGAGCGAGCAGTACTTC.

As concerns this clonotype: Given a much more abundant clone one base away, this may be a read error. V usage is TRBV6-5 and J usage is TRBJ1-1; D remains unclear. The CDR3 consists of 13 residues. The germline V gene has CDR1 MNHEY and CDR2 SVGAGI. Trimming stripped 6 bases from V and 1 base from J, with 9 bases between. The CDR3 region is CASRRTANTEAFF. Here the CDR3 DNA reads TGTGCCAGCAGGAGGACGGCGAACACTGAAGCTTTCTTT.

At least ten counts were recorded for this clonotype. The rearrangement joins TRBV6-5 to TRBJ1-1; D might be TRBD1 (5 bases). In germline, CDR1 is MNHEY, CDR2 SVGAGI. The length of the CDR3 is 15 residues. Trimming pared 0 bases from V and 4 bases from J, leaving 12 bases between. CDR3 nucleotides: TGTGCCAGCAGTTACTCGCCCGACGGGGGCACTGAAGCTTTCTTT. This gives the protein CASSYSPDGGTEAFF.

The table lists this clonotype with many counts. The J gene is TRBJ2-7, the V gene TRBV7-2; TRBD1 might be the D (5 bases). CDR1 is SGHTA, CDR2 FQGNSA, per germline. The V end lost 6 bases, the J end lost 3 bases, and 12 bases lay between the germline ends. This CDR3 region has 13 residues. CDR3 amino acids: CASRVDRLYEQYF. The CDR3 bases are TGTGCCAGCAGGGTAGACAGACTCTACGAGCAGTACTTC.

This clonotype was seen ten or more times. This sequence joins TRBV7-2 and TRBJ2-3, with a weak D call TRBD1 (6 bases). The germline V gene encodes CDR1 SGHTA and CDR2 FQGNSA. The germline V and J ends were trimmed by 4 bases and 6 bases, with 17 bases remaining between them. This CDR3 region has 15 residues. The CDR3 protein is CASSSSRQVRDTQYF. In DNA form, the CDR3 reads TGTGCCAGCAGCTCGAGTCGACAGGTCCGCGATACGCAGTATTTT.

The V gene is TRBV20-1, the J gene TRBJ1-1; 8 bases are shared with TRBD1. CDR1 is DFQATT, CDR2 SNEGSKA, per germline (reference sequence). CDR3 length: 13 residues. Unmatched junction bases numbered 6, after V lost 5 bases and J lost 4 bases. CDR3 bases: TGCAGTGCTTGCCCAGGGGGCGGCACTGAAGCTTTCTTT. Translation gives CSACPGGGTEAFF.

Concerning this clonotype itself: A much larger clonotype is one base distant, so this may be a read error. This rearrangement joins TRBV6-1 to TRBJ2-3; 8 bases map to TRBD1. CDR1 is MNHNS, CDR2 SASEGT, per germline. The trim removed 0 bases at V and 2 bases at J, leaving 10 bases unmatched. The CDR3 has 18 amino acids. The CDR3 reads CASSEALEGTGLTDTQYF. CDR3 DNA: TGTGCCAGCAGTGAAGCTCTAGAAGGGACAGGACTCACAGATACGCAGTATTTT.

This clonotype was counted only a few times. The chain carries TRBV6-2 or TRBV6-3 and TRBJ2-3, with D hard to call. The V gene's germline CDR1 is MNHEY and CDR2 SVGEGT. The CDR3 has 13 residues. V dropped 6 bases and J dropped 4 bases, with 11 bases sitting between them. The CDR3 here is CASRRRPADTQYF. In DNA, the CDR3 is TGTGCCAGCAGACGGCGACCGGCAGATACGCAGTATTTT.

The chain carries TRBV6-5 and TRBJ1-1; 9 bases map to TRBD1. V was pared by 5 bases and J by 0 bases, with 7 bases of the junction left unmatched. The CDR3 consists of 16 residues. From germline, CDR1 is MNHEY and CDR2 SVGAGI. This CDR3 is CASSPGQGLMNTEAFF. Here the CDR3 DNA reads TGTGCCAGCAGTCCGGGACAGGGACTAATGAACACTGAAGCTTTCTTT.

The chain combines TRBV12-3 or TRBV12-4 with TRBJ1-2, with D uncertain. Trimming took 6 bases from V and 2 from J, leaving 16 bases between them. The CDR3 sequence is 15 residues long. The DNA for the CDR3 is TGTGCCAGCAGATCGCGGAAGGACGCGAACTATGGCTACACCTTC. Its protein is CASRSRKDANYGYTF.

At least ten counts were recorded for this clonotype. The V gene is TRBV5-4, the J gene TRBJ2-5; D ambiguous. Germline V gives CDR1 SGHNT, CDR2 YYREEE (reference sequence). The CDR3 is 14 residues long. Trimming cost V 0 bases and J 4 bases, with 10 bases left between them. DNA for the CDR3: TGTGCCAGCAGCTTGGAGTCGGGCTTAGAGACCCAGTACTTC. Its protein product is CASSLESGLETQYF.

This clonotype has ten or more counts. This chain links TRBV3-1 with TRBJ2-1; D gene uncertain. The length of the CDR3 is 11 residues. Germline V gene sequence: CDR1 LGHDT, CDR2 YNNKEL (reference sequence). V was pared by 4 bases and J by 11 bases, with 9 bases between. DNA for the CDR3: TGTGCCAGCAGCCTCATGGATAAGCAGTTCTTC. Protein product: CASSLMDKQFF.

Only a few counts were recorded for this clonotype. The CDR3 reads CASSSTLIYGETQYF. The CDR3 nucleotides are TGCGCCAGCAGCAGCACACTAATTTACGGAGAGACCCAGTACTTC. The chain couples TRBV5-1 to TRBJ2-5; D is uncertain. Germline CDR1 and CDR2: SGHRS and YFSETQ. The CDR3 contains 15 residues. The V gene lost 4 bases and the J gene lost 4 bases, with 17 bases spanning the gap.

This chain uses TRBV20-1 with TRBJ2-5, with TRBD2 matching 9 bases. CDR3 size: 15 residues. V shed 0 bases and J 5 bases; nucleotides not matched to a gene: 7. Germline V gene data show CDR1 as DFQATT and CDR2 as SNEGSKA (reference sequence). Here the CDR3 DNA reads TGCAGTGCTAGAGATCTAGCGGGGACTGGGGAGACCCAGTACTTC. As protein: CSARDLAGTGETQYF.

This clonotype appeared a few times. The chain recombines TRBV2 with TRBJ1-4, with D possibly being TRBD1 (5 bases). The CDR3 extends over 11 amino acids. Germline V lookup: CDR1 SNHLY, CDR2 FYNNEI. The V end was cut by 3 bases, the J end by 13 bases, with 9 bases between. CDR3 sequence: CASSESGRLFF. The CDR3 coding sequence is TGTGCCAGCAGTGAGTCAGGGAGACTGTTTTTT.

This chain connects TRBV3-1 to TRBJ2-5, with D perhaps TRBD2 (6 bases). TRBJ2-7 matches the DNA end more closely, so the J call is doubtful. The germline V gene encodes CDR1 LGHDT and CDR2 YNNKEL (reference sequence). The CDR3 is 15 residues long. The CDR3 here is CASSLLSGQEGEQYF. The CDR3 DNA reads as TGTGCCAGCAGCCTCTTGTCAGGGCAGGAGGGCGAGCAGTACTTC.

This clonotype was observed a handful of times. The V call is TRBV20-1, the J call TRBJ1-2, with 9 bases lining up with TRBD1. CDR1 is DFQATT and CDR2 is SNEGSKA in the germline V gene (reference sequence). This CDR3 region has 13 residues. The J segment lost 4 bases and the V segment lost 5 bases, leaving 5 bases of the junction unmatched. CDR3 nucleotides: TGCAGTGCTCCCACAGGGGGCTTCTATGGCTACACCTTC. The encoded protein is CSAPTGGFYGYTF.

This clonotype came up many times. The chain combines TRBV7-2 with TRBJ2-7; no clear D. The V gene's germline CDR1 is SGHTA and CDR2 FQGNSA. CDR3 length equals 15 residues. Trimming left V 2 bases short and J 2 bases short, with 13 bases between. The CDR3 spells CASSLRVPGPYEQYF. CDR3 DNA sequence: TGTGCCAGCAGCTTAAGAGTCCCTGGACCCTACGAGCAGTACTTC.

In its sample, this clonotype was seen a few times. This chain uses TRBV20-1 with TRBJ2-7; weak D call: TRBD1 (6 bases). Germline V CDR1 and CDR2: DFQATT, SNEGSKA (reference sequence). Trimming left V 3 bases short and J 3 bases short, with 18 bases between. This CDR3 contains 15 residues. CDR3 nucleotide sequence: TGCAGTGCTAGGGAGGCCAGGGGAAATAACTACGAGCAGTACTTC. It codes for CSAREARGNNYEQYF.

This clonotype was seen a single time. A read error may explain this, as a much larger clone is one base away. The genes are TRBV14 and TRBJ2-3; 9 bases map to TRBD1. The germline V gene has CDR1 SGHDN and CDR2 FVKESK. Trimming took 0 bases from V and 5 from J; bases not matched to a gene: 12. This CDR3 spans 18 amino acids. The chain's CDR3 is CASSQDPQQGARGDTQYF. CDR3 nucleotides: TGTGCCAGCAGCCAAGACCCCCAACAGGGGGCGCGTGGAGATACGCAGTATTTT.

This clonotype was recorded once. This may be a read error: a much more frequent sequence differs by one nucleotide. The rearrangement uses TRBV28 and TRBJ2-7; D not certain. From germline, CDR1 is MDHEN and CDR2 SYDVKM. V lost 6 bases and J 3 bases, leaving 12 bases between the germline ends. The CDR3 spans 13 residues. The CDR3 reads CASRLDSDYEQYF. The CDR3 nucleotides are TGTGCCAGCAGGTTAGATTCCGACTACGAGCAGTACTTC.

The chain carries TRBV14 and TRBJ2-4; 7 bases agree with TRBD1. The V and J ends lost 4 bases and 0 bases, in that order; junction bases with no gene match: 12. This CDR3 has 18 residues. Germline V gives CDR1 SGHDN, CDR2 FVKESK. The CDR3 DNA reads as TGTGCCAGCAGCCCCGGGACAGACAGAATTATAGCCAAAAACATTCAGTACTTC. Protein: CASSPGTDRIIAKNIQYF.

About this clonotype itself: Possible read error: a much larger clone is one base away. V and J are TRBV15 and TRBJ2-5; D is unresolved. V was trimmed by 1 base and J by 4 bases, leaving 7 bases between them. CDR1 is LNHNV and CDR2 is YYDKDF in the germline V gene (reference sequence). The CDR3 extends over 13 amino acids. CDR3 residues: CATSRVVGETQYF. The CDR3 bases are TGTGCCACCAGCAGAGTGGTCGGAGAGACCCAGTACTTC.

In this sample, this clonotype turned up many times. The chain carries TRBV7-9 and TRBJ2-3, with D maybe TRBD2 (7 bases). V was shortened by 0 bases and J by 5 bases, with 12 bases between the two germline ends. CDR3 length equals 15 residues. Germline values: CDR1 SEHNR, CDR2 FQNEAQ (reference sequence). The CDR3 bases are TGTGCCAGCAGCTTAGCGCGCGGGGGCAGAGATACGCAGTATTTT. Translation gives CASSLARGGRDTQYF.